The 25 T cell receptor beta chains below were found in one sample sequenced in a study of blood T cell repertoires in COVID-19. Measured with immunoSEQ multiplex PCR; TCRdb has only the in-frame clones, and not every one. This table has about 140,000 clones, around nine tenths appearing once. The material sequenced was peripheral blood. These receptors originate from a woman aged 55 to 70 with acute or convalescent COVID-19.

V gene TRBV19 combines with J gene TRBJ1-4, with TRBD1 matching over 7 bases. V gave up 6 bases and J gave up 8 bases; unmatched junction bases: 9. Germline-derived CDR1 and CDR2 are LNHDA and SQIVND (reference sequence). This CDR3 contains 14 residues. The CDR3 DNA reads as TGTGCCAGTAGGAACATACAGGGGAGCGAAAAACTGTTTTTT. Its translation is CASRNIQGSEKLFF.

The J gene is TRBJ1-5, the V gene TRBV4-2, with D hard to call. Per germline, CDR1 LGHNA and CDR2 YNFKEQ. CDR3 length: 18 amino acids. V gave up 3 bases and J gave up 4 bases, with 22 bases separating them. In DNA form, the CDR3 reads TGTGCCAGCAGCCACGTAAGCTGGCGAGGGCGCGGAAATCAGCCCCAGCATTTT. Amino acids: CASSHVSWRGRGNQPQHF.

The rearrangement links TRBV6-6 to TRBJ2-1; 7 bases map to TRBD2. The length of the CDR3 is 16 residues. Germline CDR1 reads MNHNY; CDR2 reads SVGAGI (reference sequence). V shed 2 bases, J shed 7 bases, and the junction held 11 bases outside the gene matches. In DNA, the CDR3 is TGTGCCAGCAGTTACGGAGGGGCGCGGGGGAGGAATGAGCAGTTCTTC. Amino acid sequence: CASSYGGARGRNEQFF.

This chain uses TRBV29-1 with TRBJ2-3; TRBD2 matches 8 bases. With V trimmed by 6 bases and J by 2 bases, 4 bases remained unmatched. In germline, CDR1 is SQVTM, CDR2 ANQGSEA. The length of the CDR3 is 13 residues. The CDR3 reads CSVVAGPTDTQYF. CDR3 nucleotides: TGCAGCGTAGTAGCGGGGCCCACAGATACGCAGTATTTT.

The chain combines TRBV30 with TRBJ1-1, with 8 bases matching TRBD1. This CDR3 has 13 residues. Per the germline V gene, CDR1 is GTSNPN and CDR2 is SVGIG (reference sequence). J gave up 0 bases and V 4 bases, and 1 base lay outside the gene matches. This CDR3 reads CAWTGQVNTEAFF. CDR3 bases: TGTGCCTGGACGGGACAGGTGAACACTGAAGCTTTCTTT.

In DNA form, the CDR3 reads TGTGCCAGCAGCCAAGGGGCGCAGCAGGGAACGTATGGCTACACCTTC. Its protein is CASSQGAQQGTYGYTF. The chain uses TRBV4-2 and TRBJ1-2, with D maybe TRBD1 (5 bases). Trimming shortened V by 1 base and J by 5 bases, and 17 bases separated the two germline ends. This CDR3 region has 16 residues. Germline assignment: CDR1 LGHNA and CDR2 YNFKEQ.

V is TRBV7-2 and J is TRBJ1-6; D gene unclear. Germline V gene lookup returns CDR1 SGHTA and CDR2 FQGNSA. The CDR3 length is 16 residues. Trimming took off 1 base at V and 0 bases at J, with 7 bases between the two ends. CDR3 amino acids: CASSLEYFSYNSPLHF. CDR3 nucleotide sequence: TGTGCCAGCAGCTTAGAATACTTCTCCTATAATTCACCCCTCCACTTT.

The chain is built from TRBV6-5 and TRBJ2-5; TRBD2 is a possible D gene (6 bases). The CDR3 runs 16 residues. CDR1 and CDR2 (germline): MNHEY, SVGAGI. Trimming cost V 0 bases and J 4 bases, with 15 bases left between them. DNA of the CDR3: TGTGCCAGCAGTTACTCATCCGGGGACTTGGGAGAGACCCAGTACTTC. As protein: CASSYSSGDLGETQYF.

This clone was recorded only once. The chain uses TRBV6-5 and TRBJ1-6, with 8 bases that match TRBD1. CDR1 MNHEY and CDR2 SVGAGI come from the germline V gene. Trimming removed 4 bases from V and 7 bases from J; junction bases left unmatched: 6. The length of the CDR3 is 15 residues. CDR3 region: CASSSTGARNSPLHF. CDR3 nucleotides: TGTGCCAGCAGTTCGACAGGGGCGAGGAATTCACCCCTCCACTTT.

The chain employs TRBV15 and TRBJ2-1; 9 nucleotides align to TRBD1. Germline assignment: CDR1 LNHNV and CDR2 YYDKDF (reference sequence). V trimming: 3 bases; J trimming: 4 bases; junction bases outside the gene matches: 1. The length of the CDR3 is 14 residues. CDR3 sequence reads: CATSRGQGYNEQFF. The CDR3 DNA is TGTGCCACCAGCAGGGGACAGGGATACAATGAGCAGTTCTTC.

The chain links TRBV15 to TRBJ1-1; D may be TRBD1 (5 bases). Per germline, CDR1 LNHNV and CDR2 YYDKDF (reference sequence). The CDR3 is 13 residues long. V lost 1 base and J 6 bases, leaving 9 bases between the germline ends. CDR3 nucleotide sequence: TGTGCCACCAGCAGAGCAGGGTGGCCTGAAGCTTTCTTT. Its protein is CATSRAGWPEAFF.

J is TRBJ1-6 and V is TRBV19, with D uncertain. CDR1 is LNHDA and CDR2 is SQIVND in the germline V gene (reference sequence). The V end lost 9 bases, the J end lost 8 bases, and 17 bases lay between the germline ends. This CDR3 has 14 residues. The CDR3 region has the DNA TGTGCCAGCGCCCGCCGAGGGTTGGATTCACCCCTCCACTTT. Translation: CASARRGLDSPLHF.

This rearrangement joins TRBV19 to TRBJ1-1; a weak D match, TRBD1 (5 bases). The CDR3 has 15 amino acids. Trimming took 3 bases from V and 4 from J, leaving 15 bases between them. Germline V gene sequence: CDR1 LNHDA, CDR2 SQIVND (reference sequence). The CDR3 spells CASSMFGRAGTEAFF. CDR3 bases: TGTGCCAGTAGTATGTTTGGCAGGGCAGGCACTGAAGCTTTCTTT.

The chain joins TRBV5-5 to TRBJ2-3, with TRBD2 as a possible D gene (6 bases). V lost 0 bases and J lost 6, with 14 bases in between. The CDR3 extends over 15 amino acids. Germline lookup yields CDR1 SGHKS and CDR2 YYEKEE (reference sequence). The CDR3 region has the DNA TGTGCCAGCAGCTTGGGTAGCGGACCTCAGGATACGCAGTATTTT. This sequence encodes CASSLGSGPQDTQYF.

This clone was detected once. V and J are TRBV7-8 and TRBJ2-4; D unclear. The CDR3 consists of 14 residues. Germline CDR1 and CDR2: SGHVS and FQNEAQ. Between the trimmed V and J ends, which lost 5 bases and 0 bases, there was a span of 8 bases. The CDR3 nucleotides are TGTGCCAGCAGCACTTGGTCAGCCAAAAACATTCAGTACTTC. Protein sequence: CASSTWSAKNIQYF.

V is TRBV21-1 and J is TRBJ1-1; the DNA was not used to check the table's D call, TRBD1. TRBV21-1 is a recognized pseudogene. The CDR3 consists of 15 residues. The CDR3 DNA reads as TGTGCCAGCAGCAAAGCGGGACAGGGGACCGGTGAAGCTTTCTTT. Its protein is CASSKAGQGTGEAFF.

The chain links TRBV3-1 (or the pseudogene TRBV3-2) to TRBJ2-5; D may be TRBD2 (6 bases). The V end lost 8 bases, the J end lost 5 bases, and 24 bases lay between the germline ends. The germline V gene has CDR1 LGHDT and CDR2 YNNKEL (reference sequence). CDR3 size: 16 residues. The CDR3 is CASAAERGVSTETQYF. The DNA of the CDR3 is TGTGCCAGCGCGGCCGAGCGCGGGGTTAGTACGGAGACCCAGTACTTC.

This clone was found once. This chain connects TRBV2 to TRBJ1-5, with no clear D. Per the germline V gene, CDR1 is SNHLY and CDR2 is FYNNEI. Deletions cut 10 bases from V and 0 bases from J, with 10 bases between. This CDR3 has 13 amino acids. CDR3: CATNGDSNQPQHF. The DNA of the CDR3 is TGTGCCACCAACGGGGATAGCAATCAGCCCCAGCATTTT.

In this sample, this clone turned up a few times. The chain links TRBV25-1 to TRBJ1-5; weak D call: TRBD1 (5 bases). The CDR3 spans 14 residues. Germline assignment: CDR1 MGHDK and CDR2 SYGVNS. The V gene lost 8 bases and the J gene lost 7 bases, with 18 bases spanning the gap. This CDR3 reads CASLPRVEEQPQHF. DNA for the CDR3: TGTGCCAGCCTTCCCAGGGTTGAGGAACAGCCCCAGCATTTT.

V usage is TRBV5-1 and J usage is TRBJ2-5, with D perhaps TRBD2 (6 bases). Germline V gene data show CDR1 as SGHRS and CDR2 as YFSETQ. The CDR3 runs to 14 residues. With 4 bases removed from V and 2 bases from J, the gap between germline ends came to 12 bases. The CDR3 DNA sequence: TGCGCCAGCAGCACCGGGACTCCACAAGAGACCCAGTACTTC. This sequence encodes CASSTGTPQETQYF.

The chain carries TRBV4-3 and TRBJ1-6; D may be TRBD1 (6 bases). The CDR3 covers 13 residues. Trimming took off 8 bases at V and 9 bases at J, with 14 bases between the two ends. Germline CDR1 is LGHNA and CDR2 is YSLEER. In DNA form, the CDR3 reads TGCGCCAGCGCAGGACAGCCGGGTTCACCCCTCCACTTT. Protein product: CASAGQPGSPLHF.

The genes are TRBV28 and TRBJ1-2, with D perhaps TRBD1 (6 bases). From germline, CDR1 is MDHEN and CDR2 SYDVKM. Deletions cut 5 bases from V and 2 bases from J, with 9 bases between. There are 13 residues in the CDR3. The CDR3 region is CASSRGGNYGYTF. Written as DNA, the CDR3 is TGTGCCAGCAGTAGGGGGGGGAACTATGGCTACACCTTC.

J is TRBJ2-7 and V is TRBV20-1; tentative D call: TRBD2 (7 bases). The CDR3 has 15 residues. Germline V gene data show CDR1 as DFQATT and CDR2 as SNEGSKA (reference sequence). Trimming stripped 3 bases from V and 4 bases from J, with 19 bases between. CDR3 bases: TGCAGTGCTAGTACTTCCGGGGGGAGGGGGTACGAGCAGTACTTC. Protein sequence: CSASTSGGRGYEQYF.

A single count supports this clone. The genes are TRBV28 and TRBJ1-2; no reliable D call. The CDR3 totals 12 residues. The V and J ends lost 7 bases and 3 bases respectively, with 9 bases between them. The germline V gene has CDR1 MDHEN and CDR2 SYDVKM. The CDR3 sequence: CASMAADYGYTF. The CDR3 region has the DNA TGTGCCAGCATGGCGGCGGACTATGGCTACACCTTC.

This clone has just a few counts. This CDR3 reads CASSLQTGQGANTGELFF. The CDR3 bases are TGTGCCAGCTCACTTCAAACGGGACAGGGGGCGAACACCGGGGAGCTGTTTTTT. The gene calls are TRBV18 and TRBJ2-2, with 11 bases that match TRBD1. The germline CDR1 and CDR2 sequences are KGHSH and LQKENI. J lost 0 bases, V lost 4 bases, and 7 bases had no gene match. The CDR3 is 18 residues long.